This TCR beta chain was recorded in a study of blood T cell repertoires in COVID-19. Enrollment of patients from Seattle took place during active infection, with longitudinal follow-up. Original handling: Reference gene primer amplification yielded estimated nucleated cell counts. This table comes from immunoSEQ multiplex PCR, and its TCRdb copy is limited to in-frame clones, with some not included. V, J and clone size were drawn from that table, and D and trimming were deduced from the DNA. The table records about 390,000 clones, around 87% of them present only once. Trimming left V 5 bases short and J 5 bases short, with 15 bases between. The CDR3 covers 14 residues. CDR1 is SGHAT and CDR2 is FQNNGV in the germline V gene.

This chain links TRBV11-2 with TRBJ1-1; unclear D gene. The sequence derives from a woman aged 60-75 years with COVID-19, enrolled during active disease. Sequences were obtained from peripheral blood. This chain's CDR3 is CASSPAGLETEAFF. The CDR3 coding sequence is TGTGCCAGCAGCCCCGCCGGACTTGAAACTGAAGCTTTCTTT.